The 20 T cell receptor beta chains below all came from one sample that was sequenced in a study of CD8+CD57+ T cells in acquired aplastic anemia. Genomic DNA, the template, was used for profiling of the TCR beta VDJ and CDR3. TCRdb re-analysed the reads in MiXCR, keeping a single row per CDR3 protein. The table has 100,000 to 150,000 distinct CDR3 sequences, around 50% seen once; the top ten hold 2% to 3%. Sequencing used sorted CD4+, CD8+, or CD8+CD57+ T cells (not recorded which) from PBMCs. These receptors all come from a human donor in good health, serving as a control.

The rearrangement links TRBV7-8 to TRBJ1-5; D may be TRBD1 (5 bases). Looked up from germline, CDR1 is SGHVS and CDR2 is FQNEAQ. The CDR3 consists of 14 residues. Trimming removed 5 bases from V and 6 bases from J, with 14 bases in between. The CDR3 bases are TGTGCCAGCAGCCCTAGGGGTTTCAGTCAGCCCCAGCATTTT. It codes for CASSPRGFSQPQHF. Supplemented by reference TRBV7-8 and TRBJ1-5, the full variable domain reads GAGVSQSPRYKVAKRGQDVALRCDPISGHVSLFWYQQALGQGPEFLTYFQNEAQLDKSGLPSDRFFAERPEGSVSTLKIQRTQQEDSAVYLCASSPRGFSQPQHFGDGTRLSIL.

The rearrangement uses TRBV29-1 and TRBJ1-2; 10 bases map to TRBD1. The trim removed 2 bases at V and 3 bases at J, leaving 6 bases unmatched. Germline V gene lookup returns CDR1 SQVTM and CDR2 ANQGSEA. The CDR3 loop spans 15 amino acids. The CDR3 DNA reads TGCAGCGTTGAAAGGGGACAGGGGCAGGACTATGGCTACACCTTC. Protein: CSVERGQGQDYGYTF.

This clonotype turned up a few times. The germline gene is not matched at one end of the junction; a read error may be the cause. The chain uses TRBV6-1 and TRBJ2-5, with TRBD1 matching over 12 bases. Germline V gene sequence: CDR1 MNHNS, CDR2 SASEGT. This CDR3 comprises 14 residues. As DNA, the CDR3 is TGTGCCAGCAGTCGGGACAGGGGGCAAGAGGCCCAGTACTTC. It codes for CASSRDRGQEAQYF.

This clonotype has at least ten counts. J is TRBJ1-1 and V is TRBV27; tentative D call: TRBD1 (6 bases). The CDR3 totals 18 residues. Germline V gives CDR1 MNHEY, CDR2 SMNVEV (reference sequence). Trimming left V 4 bases short and J 1 base short, with 22 bases between. CDR3 in DNA: TGTGCCAGCAGTTCGACCGGACAGATCTTAAGGTGGAACACTGAAGCTTTCTTT. Its translation: CASSSTGQILRWNTEAFF.

This clonotype was seen repeatedly, ten times or more. J is TRBJ1-1 and V is TRBV5-6; D is unclear. Germline loops: CDR1 SGHDT, CDR2 YYEEEE. This CDR3 spans 16 amino acids. Trimming took 0 bases from V and 0 from J, leaving 12 bases between them. The CDR3 coding sequence is TGTGCCAGCAGCTTGGATATTGGAGAAATGAACACTGAAGCTTTCTTT. Residues: CASSLDIGEMNTEAFF.

This chain connects TRBV10-3 to TRBJ2-3; 9 nucleotides agree with TRBD1. The CDR3 extends over 13 amino acids. The V and J ends lost 10 bases and 9 bases, in that order; junction bases with no gene match: 11. The germline V gene has CDR1 ENHRY and CDR2 SYGVKD. CDR3 sequence reads: CASSPGGTGTQYF. As DNA, the CDR3 is TGTGCCAGCAGCCCAGGGGGGACAGGGACGCAGTATTTT.

This rearrangement joins TRBV19 to TRBJ2-2; 9 bases fit TRBD1. This CDR3 spans 14 amino acids. CDR1 and CDR2 from the germline V gene are LNHDA and SQIVND (reference sequence). The V gene end was trimmed by 6 bases and the J gene end by 7 bases; junction bases not matched to a gene: 6. The CDR3 region is CASRPGQGFGELFF. The CDR3 DNA reads as TGTGCCAGTAGGCCGGGACAGGGTTTCGGGGAGCTGTTTTTT. The full variable domain, in which reference TRBV19 and TRBJ2-2 provide the parts outside the CDR3, is DGGITQSPKYLFRKEGQNVTLSCEQNLNHDAMYWYRQDPGQGLRLIYYSQIVNDFQKGDIAEGYSVSREKKESFPLTVTSAQKNPTAFYLCASRPGQGFGELFFGEGSRLTVL.

The chain joins TRBV14 to TRBJ2-7, with 15 bases that match TRBD2. Germline V CDR1 and CDR2: SGHDN, FVKESK. V was pared by 6 bases and J by 3 bases, with 6 bases of the junction left unmatched. CDR3 length: 16 residues. The CDR3, as DNA: TGTGCCAGCAGGCCGGGACTAGCGGGGGGTTACTACGAGCAGTACTTC. Protein: CASRPGLAGGYYEQYF.

Of note for this clonotype: The conserved final phenylalanine or tryptophan is absent from the CDR3, which likely points to a read error. It is unclear where the CDR3 begins or ends on the DNA, so no DNA is shown, and the CDR3 is as TCRdb lists it. This chain uses TRBV14 with TRBJ2-7; the table gives TRBD1 as D, unverified against the DNA. The germline gives CDR1 SGHDN, CDR2 FVKESK. The CDR3 numbers 13 amino acids, ends counted. The CDR3 reads CASSPATGREQHS.

The V call is TRBV6-1, the J call TRBJ2-3, with D possibly being TRBD2 (5 bases). This CDR3 region has 12 residues. Germline V gene lookup returns CDR1 MNHNS and CDR2 SASEGT. Trimming shortened V by 8 bases and J by 2 bases, and 8 bases separated the two germline ends. CDR3 loop: CASQRNTDTQYF. The CDR3 coding sequence is TGTGCCAGCCAGCGGAACACAGATACGCAGTATTTT.

This clonotype was found many times. The J gene is TRBJ2-3, the V gene TRBV11-1, with 7 bases fitting TRBD1. CDR3 length equals 16 residues. V gave up 5 bases and J gave up 2 bases; unmatched junction bases: 10. Germline V lookup: CDR1 SGHAT, CDR2 FQDESV (reference sequence). CDR3 in amino acids: CASSLGLGQNTDTQYF. For the CDR3, the DNA is TGTGCCAGCAGCCTCGGATTGGGACAGAACACAGATACGCAGTATTTT.

This clonotype was observed a few times. A much bigger clone sits one base away, suggesting this may be a read error. The rearrangement links TRBV5-4 to TRBJ2-7, with TRBD2 as a possible D gene (6 bases). The CDR3 spans 14 residues. V shed 5 bases and J shed 4 bases, with 16 bases lying between them. Per the germline V gene, CDR1 is SGHNT and CDR2 is YYREEE (reference sequence). CDR3 residues: CASSSPGTAYEQYF. The CDR3 bases are TGTGCCAGCAGTTCACCCGGGACTGCTTACGAGCAGTACTTC. The entire variable domain, with the rest obtained from reference TRBV5-4 and TRBJ2-7, is as follows: ETGVTQSPTHLIKTRGQQVTLRCSSQSGHNTVSWYQQALGQGPQFIFQYYREEENGRGNFPPRFSGLQFPNYSSELNVNALELDDSALYLCASSSPGTAYEQYFGPGTRLTVT.

Ten or more counts support this clonotype. The genes are TRBV7-3 and TRBJ2-1; tentative D call: TRBD2 (5 bases). Germline V gene sequence: CDR1 SGHTA, CDR2 FQGTGA. Trimming cost V 5 bases and J 3 bases, with 8 bases left between them. The CDR3 runs to 13 residues. CDR3 nucleotide sequence: TGTGCCAGCAGCCACGGGATCTACAATGAGCAGTTCTTC. Amino acids: CASSHGIYNEQFF.

V usage is TRBV10-2 and J usage is TRBJ2-3, with D perhaps being TRBD1 or TRBD2 (5 bases each). The germline CDR1 and CDR2 sequences are WSHSY and SAAADI. The CDR3 covers 10 residues. The V and J ends lost 8 bases and 5 bases respectively, with 5 bases between them. In DNA form, the CDR3 reads TGCGCCAGCGGGGGAGATACGCAGTATTTT. Its protein is CASGGDTQYF.

This clonotype is labeled as medium-sized (0.01 to 0.1%). The chain uses TRBV24-1 and TRBJ2-1, with TRBD1 as a possible D gene (5 bases). The length of the CDR3 is 14 residues. Trimming took 1 base from V and 5 from J, leaving 8 bases between them. Germline V gene data show CDR1 as KGHDR and CDR2 as SFDVKD. The CDR3 bases are TGTGCCACCAGTGATTTTGCAGGGAACAATGAGCAGTTCTTC. Its protein is CATSDFAGNNEQFF.

Within the sample, this clonotype is medium-sized (0.01 to 0.1%). The J gene is TRBJ1-1, the V gene TRBV29-1, with D possibly matching TRBD1 (5 bases). From germline, CDR1 is SQVTM and CDR2 ANQGSEA. Trimming cost V 4 bases and J 7 bases, with 16 bases left between them. The CDR3 loop spans 13 amino acids. CDR3 coding DNA: TGCAGCGTTGCGAAGACGGCCCAGGGTGAAGCTTTCTTT. It is translated as CSVAKTAQGEAFF. Full variable domain (outside the CDR3, taken from reference TRBV29-1 and TRBJ1-1): SAVISQKPSRDICQRGTSLTIQCQVDSQVTMMFWYRQQPGQSLTLIATANQGSEATYESGFVIDKFPISRPNLTFSTLTVSNMSPEDSSIYLCSVAKTAQGEAFFGQGTRLTVV.

This clonotype has more than one count but fewer than ten. A much more abundant neighbour one base away suggests this may be a read error. Lacking the conserved final phenylalanine or tryptophan, this CDR3 likely reflects a read error. This chain links TRBV20-1 with TRBJ2-1; D not resolved. Germline V CDR1 and CDR2: DFQATT, SNEGSKA (reference sequence). Trimming left V 5 bases short and J 9 bases short, with 8 bases between. This CDR3 is built from 10 residues. The CDR3 DNA reads TGCAGTGCTGAACCGGCTGAGCAGTTCTCC. Translation: CSAEPAEQFS.

This chain links TRBV19 with TRBJ2-7, with TRBD1 matching over 7 bases. After removal of 4 bases from V and 11 bases from J, the junction contained 5 bases not matched to a gene. The length of the CDR3 is 11 residues. CDR1 LNHDA and CDR2 SQIVND come from the germline V gene (reference sequence). CDR3 sequence (DNA): TGTGCCAGTAGTACCTACAGGGGAGAGTACTTC. It yields the protein CASSTYRGEYF.

This clonotype was counted at least ten times. The chain has TRBV19 and TRBJ2-2; D not certain. Trimming pared 0 bases from V and 4 bases from J, leaving 12 bases between. CDR1 and CDR2 (germline): LNHDA, SQIVND (reference sequence). The CDR3 loop spans 16 amino acids. CDR3 nucleotides: TGTGCCAGTAGTATAGATAGAGCCGTAGCCACCGGGGAGCTGTTTTTT. The encoded protein is CASSIDRAVATGELFF.

At least ten counts were recorded for this clonotype. The rearrangement uses TRBV5-1 and TRBJ2-7; 7 nucleotides agree with TRBD1. The V and J ends lost 2 bases and 3 bases, in that order; junction bases with no gene match: 2. This CDR3 is built from 13 residues. Germline values: CDR1 SGHRS, CDR2 YFSETQ. This CDR3 is CASSLGQDYEQYF. In DNA form, the CDR3 reads TGCGCCAGCAGCTTAGGACAGGACTACGAGCAGTACTTC.